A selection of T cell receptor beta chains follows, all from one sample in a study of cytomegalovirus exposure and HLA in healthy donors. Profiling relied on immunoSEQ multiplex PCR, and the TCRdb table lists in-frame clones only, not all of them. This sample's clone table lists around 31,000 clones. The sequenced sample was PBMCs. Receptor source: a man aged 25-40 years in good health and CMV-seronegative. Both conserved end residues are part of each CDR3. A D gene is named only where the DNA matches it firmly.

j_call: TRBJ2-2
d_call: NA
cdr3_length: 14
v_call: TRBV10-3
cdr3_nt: TGTGCCTCCCGACCGGGGGAGAACACCGGGGAGCTGTTTTTT
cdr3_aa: CASRPGENTGELFF

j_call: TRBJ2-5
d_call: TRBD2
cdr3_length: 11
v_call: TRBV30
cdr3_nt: TGTGGGACTAGCGTCGTTGAGACCCAGTACTTC
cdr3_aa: CGTSVVETQYF

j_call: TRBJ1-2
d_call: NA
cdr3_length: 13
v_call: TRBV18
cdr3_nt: TGTGCCAGCTCACCACCTGCGAGAGAAGGCTACACCTTC
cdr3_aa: CASSPPAREGYTF

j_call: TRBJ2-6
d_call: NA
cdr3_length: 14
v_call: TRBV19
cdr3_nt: TGTGCCAGTAGGCTATATCCAGGGGCCAACGTCCTGACTTTC
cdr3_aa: CASRLYPGANVLTF

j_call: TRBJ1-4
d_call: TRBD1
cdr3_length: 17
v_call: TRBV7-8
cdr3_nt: TGTGCCAGCAGCTTGAACCCGCCCGGGACAGTGGGTGAAAAACTGTTTTTT
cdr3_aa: CASSLNPPGTVGEKLFF

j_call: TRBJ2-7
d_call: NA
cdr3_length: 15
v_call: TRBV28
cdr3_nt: TGTGCCAGCAGCTTCCCAGGGGTCCAATCCTACGAGCAGTACTTC
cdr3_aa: CASSFPGVQSYEQYF

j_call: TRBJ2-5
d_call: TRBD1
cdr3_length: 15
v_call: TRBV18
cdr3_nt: TGTGCCAGCTCACCAAGGACAGGCGAGGTGGAGACCCAGTACTTC
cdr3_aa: CASSPRTGEVETQYF

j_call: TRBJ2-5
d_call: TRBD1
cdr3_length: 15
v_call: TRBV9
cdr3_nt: TGTGCCAGCAGCGCCGGGACAGGGGGTAGCGAGACCCAGTACTTC
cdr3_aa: CASSAGTGGSETQYF

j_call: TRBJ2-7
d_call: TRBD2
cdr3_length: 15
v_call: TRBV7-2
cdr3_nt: TGTGCCAGCAGCTTAGTCGGGGAGGGATCCTACGAGCAGTACTTC
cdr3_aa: CASSLVGEGSYEQYF

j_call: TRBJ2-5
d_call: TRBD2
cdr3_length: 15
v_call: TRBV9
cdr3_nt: TGTGCCAGCAGCGGGGGACTAGCGGGAGTTGAGACCCAGTACTTC
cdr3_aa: CASSGGLAGVETQYF

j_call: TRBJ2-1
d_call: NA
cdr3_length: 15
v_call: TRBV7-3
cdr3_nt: TGTGCCAGCAGCAACGGGGGTAGCTCCTACAATGAGCAGTTCTTC
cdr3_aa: CASSNGGSSYNEQFF

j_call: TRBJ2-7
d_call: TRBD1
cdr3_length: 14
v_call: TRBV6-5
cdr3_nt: TGTGCCAGCAGTCCCGGGACAGGCCATGACGAGCAGTACTTC
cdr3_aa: CASSPGTGHDEQYF

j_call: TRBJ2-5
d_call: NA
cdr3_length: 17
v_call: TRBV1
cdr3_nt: TGCACCAGCAGCCAAGATATCCTAGCGGGAGTGGAAGAGACCCAGTACTTC
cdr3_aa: CTSSQDILAGVEETQYF

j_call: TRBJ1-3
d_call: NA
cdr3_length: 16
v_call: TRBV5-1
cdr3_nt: TGCGCCAGCAGCTTCGGCCAGGGTGCAATTGGAAACACCATATATTTT
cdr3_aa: CASSFGQGAIGNTIYF

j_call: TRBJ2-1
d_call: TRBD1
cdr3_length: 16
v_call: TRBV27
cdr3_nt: TGTGCCAGCAGTCCCACCGGGACAGTCGCCTACAATGAGCAGTTCTTC
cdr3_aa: CASSPTGTVAYNEQFF

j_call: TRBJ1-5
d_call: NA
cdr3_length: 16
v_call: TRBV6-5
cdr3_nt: TGTGCCAGCAGTTACTTGGAGGGTATTTGCAATCAGCCCCAGCATTTT
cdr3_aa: CASSYLEGICNQPQHF

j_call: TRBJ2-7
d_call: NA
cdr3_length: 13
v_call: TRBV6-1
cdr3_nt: TGTGCCAGCAGTGAAACCGGTTCCTACGAGCAGTACTTC
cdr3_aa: CASSETGSYEQYF

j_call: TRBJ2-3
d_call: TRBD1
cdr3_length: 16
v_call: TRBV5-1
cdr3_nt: TGCGCCAGCAGCAGAAAACAGGGGGCCGGCACAGATACGCAGTATTTT
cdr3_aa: CASSRKQGAGTDTQYF

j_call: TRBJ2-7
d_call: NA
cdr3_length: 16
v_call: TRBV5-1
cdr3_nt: TGCGCCAGCACCGAGACTCGGGACTCTGGAGCCTACGAGCAGTACTTC
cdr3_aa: CASTETRDSGAYEQYF

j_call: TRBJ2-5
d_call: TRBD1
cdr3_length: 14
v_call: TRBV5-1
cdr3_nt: TGCGCCAGCAGCTTATCCGGGACAGAAGAGACCCAGTACTTC
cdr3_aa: CASSLSGTEETQYF

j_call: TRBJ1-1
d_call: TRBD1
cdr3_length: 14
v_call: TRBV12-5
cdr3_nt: TGTGCTAGTGGGCGGGACAGGGGCTCCACTGAAGCTTTCTTT
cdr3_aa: CASGRDRGSTEAFF

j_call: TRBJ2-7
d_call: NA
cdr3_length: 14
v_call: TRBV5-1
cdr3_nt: TGCGCCAGCAGCTTGGCGTCGGAGGCCTACGAGCAGTACTTC
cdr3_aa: CASSLASEAYEQYF

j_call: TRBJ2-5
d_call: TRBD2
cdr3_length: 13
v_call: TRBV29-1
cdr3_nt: TGCAGCGTTGGAGGACAGCGGGGGTTGACCCAGTACTTC
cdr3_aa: CSVGGQRGLTQYF

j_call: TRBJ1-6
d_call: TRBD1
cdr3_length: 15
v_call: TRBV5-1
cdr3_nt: TGCGCCAGCACAAGTACGGGACAGACGAGATCACCCCTCCACTTT
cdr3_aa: CASTSTGQTRSPLHF

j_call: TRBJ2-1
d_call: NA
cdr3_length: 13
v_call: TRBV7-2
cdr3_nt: TGTGCCAGCAGCTTAACAGGGATAAATGAGCAGTTCTTC
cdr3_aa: CASSLTGINEQFF

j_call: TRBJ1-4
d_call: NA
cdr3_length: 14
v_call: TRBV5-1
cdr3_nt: TGCGCCAGCAGCTTGGGATTGGCGGGGGAAAAACTGTTTTTT
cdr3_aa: CASSLGLAGEKLFF

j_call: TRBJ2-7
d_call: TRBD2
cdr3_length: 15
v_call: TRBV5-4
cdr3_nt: TGTGCCAGCAGCTTGTCCGGGACTAGCGTCCACGAGCAGTACTTC
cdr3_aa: CASSLSGTSVHEQYF

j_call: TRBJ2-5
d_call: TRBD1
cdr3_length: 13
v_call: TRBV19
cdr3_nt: TGTGCCAGCTCCAGGGGGCTAGGGGAGACCCAGTACTTC
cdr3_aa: CASSRGLGETQYF

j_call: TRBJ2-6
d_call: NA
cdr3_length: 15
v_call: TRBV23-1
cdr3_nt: TGCGCCAGCAGTCTCACCTCGGGCGGGTTCGACGTCCTGACTTTC
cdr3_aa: CASSLTSGGFDVLTF

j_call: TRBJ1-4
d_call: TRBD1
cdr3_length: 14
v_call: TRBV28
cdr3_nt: TGTGCCAGCAGTTCCGACCTCCGGGACAGGTTTCTGTTTTTT
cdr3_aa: CASSSDLRDRFLFF

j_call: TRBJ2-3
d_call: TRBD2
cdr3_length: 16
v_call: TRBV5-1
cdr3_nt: TGCGCCAGCAGCTTAACTGGCGGGAGGGCTTCAGATACGCAGTATTTT
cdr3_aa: CASSLTGGRASDTQYF

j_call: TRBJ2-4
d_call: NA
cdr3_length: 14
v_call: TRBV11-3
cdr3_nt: TGTGCCAGCAGCTTAGTCCCGGGTATTGACATTCAGTACTTC
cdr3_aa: CASSLVPGIDIQYF

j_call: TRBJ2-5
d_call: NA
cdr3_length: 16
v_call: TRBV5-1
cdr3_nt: TGCGCCAGCAGCTTGGCCGGGGACTCCGGCAGGAGGGCCCAGTACTTC
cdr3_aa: CASSLAGDSGRRAQYF

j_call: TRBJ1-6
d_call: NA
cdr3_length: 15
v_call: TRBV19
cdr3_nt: TGTGCCAGTACCCGGACAGAGCTATCTAATTCACCCCTCCACTTT
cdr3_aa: CASTRTELSNSPLHF

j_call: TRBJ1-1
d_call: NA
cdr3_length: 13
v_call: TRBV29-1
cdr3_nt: TGCAGCGTTGAACCCCCTCTGTACAGTGAAGCTTTCTTT
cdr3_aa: CSVEPPLYSEAFF

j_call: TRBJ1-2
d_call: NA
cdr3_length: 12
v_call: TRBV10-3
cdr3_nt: TGTGCCACCAGTCTCGACAGCTATGGCTACACCTTC
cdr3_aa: CATSLDSYGYTF

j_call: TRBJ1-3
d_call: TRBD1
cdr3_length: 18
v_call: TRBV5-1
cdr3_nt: TGCGCCAGCAGCTTGGCCCCACAGGGGCAGGGATACGGAAACACCATATATTTT
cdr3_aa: CASSLAPQGQGYGNTIYF

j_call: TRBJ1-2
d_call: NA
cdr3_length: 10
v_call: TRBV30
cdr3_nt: TGTGCCTGGAGAAGGGGCGGCTACACCTTC
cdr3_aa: CAWRRGGYTF